These 27 T cell receptor beta chains were sequenced from one sample in a study of blood T cells in healthy people across ages. A sample-barcoded 5' primer and a J-beta primer mix were used in a second PCR of roughly 6 to 11 cycles. One entry per CDR3 protein, called by TCRdb with MiXCR from the 5' RACE reads. Of about 680,000 distinct CDR3 sequences listed, about half are singletons. The sequencing sample was made of blood. The source is a woman aged 60-75 years in good health.

The chain is built from TRBV4-3 and TRBJ1-2; weak D call: TRBD1 (5 bases). V lost 0 bases and J 1 base, leaving 9 bases between the germline ends. The CDR3 contains 15 residues. The germline gives CDR1 LGHNA, CDR2 YSLEER. The CDR3: CASSQDRQFNYGYTF. Written as DNA, the CDR3 is TGCGCCAGCAGCCAAGATCGACAGTTTAACTATGGCTACACCTTC.

The chain employs TRBV9 and TRBJ2-7, with 11 bases that match TRBD2. The CDR3 extends over 18 amino acids. Germline-derived CDR1 and CDR2 are SGDLS and YYNGEE. V trimming: 4 bases; J trimming: 7 bases; junction bases outside the gene matches: 19. CDR3 coding DNA: TGTGCCAGCAGCACCCCCTCATCGACTAGCGGGACCTACAATGAGCAGTACTTC. Its translation is CASSTPSSTSGTYNEQYF.

The chain links TRBV13 to TRBJ2-5, with D possibly being TRBD1 (5 bases). The end of the DNA is better explained by TRBJ2-7, so the J call may be wrong. Germline V gene sequence: CDR1 PRHDT, CDR2 FYEKMQ (reference sequence). The CDR3 contains 14 residues. The CDR3 loop reads CASSFRQGRDEQYF. The CDR3 nucleotides read TGTGCCAGCAGCTTTCGGCAGGGTAGGGACGAGCAGTACTTC.

The chain is built from TRBV6-4 and TRBJ2-1; TRBD1 is a possible D gene (6 bases). The CDR3 has 15 amino acids. Germline V gene lookup returns CDR1 MRHNA and CDR2 SNTAGT. Trimming left V 7 bases short and J 5 bases short, with 18 bases between. CDR3 in DNA: TGTGCCAGCATAGTGCCGGGGACAAAAAACAATGAGCAGTTCTTC. The encoded protein is CASIVPGTKNNEQFF.

The chain links TRBV4-3 to TRBJ2-3; 10 bases fit TRBD2. Looked up from germline, CDR1 is LGHNA and CDR2 is YSLEER. The CDR3 has 18 residues. V lost 4 bases, J lost 2 bases, and 12 bases stayed unmatched. The CDR3, as DNA: TGCGCCAGCAGCCGGAGCGCCTCGGGACTAGCGTCCACAGATACGCAGTATTTT. Protein product: CASSRSASGLASTDTQYF.

The rearrangement links TRBV11-2 to TRBJ2-3; TRBD1 is a possible D gene (6 bases). The V and J ends lost 0 bases and 4 bases respectively, with 11 bases between them. The germline gives CDR1 SGHAT, CDR2 FQNNGV. The CDR3 spans 15 residues. The CDR3 protein is CASSLEAGDADTQYF. The CDR3 DNA follows: TGTGCCAGCAGCTTAGAGGCAGGGGACGCAGATACGCAGTATTTT. The full variable domain, in which reference TRBV11-2 and TRBJ2-3 provide the parts outside the CDR3, is EAGVAQSPRYKIIEKRQSVAFWCNPISGHATLYWYQQILGQGPKLLIQFQNNGVVDDSQLPKDRFSAERLKGVDSTLKIQPAKLEDSAVYLCASSLEAGDADTQYFGPGTRLTVL.

The chain employs TRBV24-1 and TRBJ2-1; 12 bases line up with TRBD2. The germline CDR1 and CDR2 sequences are KGHDR and SFDVKD. The trim removed 1 base at V and 8 bases at J, leaving 5 bases unmatched. The CDR3 is 16 amino acids. The CDR3 is CATSDFALAGGYEQFF. The CDR3, as DNA: TGTGCCACCAGTGATTTTGCACTAGCGGGAGGCTATGAGCAGTTCTTC.

The V call is TRBV29-1, the J call TRBJ2-5; 9 bases agree with TRBD1. TRBJ2-7 matches the DNA end more closely, so the J call is doubtful. The CDR3 spans 15 residues. Germline lookup yields CDR1 SQVTM and CDR2 ANQGSEA. CDR3 sequence: CSVGLGGQGSDEQYF. CDR3 DNA: TGCAGCGTCGGCTTAGGGGGACAGGGCAGCGACGAGCAGTACTTC.

The V call is TRBV29-1, the J call TRBJ2-5; D remains unclear. Near its end, the DNA agrees better with TRBJ2-7, so the J call may be wrong. Germline-derived CDR1 and CDR2 are SQVTM and ANQGSEA. The CDR3 consists of 15 residues. This CDR3 is CSVEDVADAPCEQYF. CDR3 coding DNA: TGCAGCGTTGAGGATGTGGCTGATGCTCCTTGCGAGCAGTACTTC.

The CDR3 here is CASSRDSGEGSPLHF. CDR3 coding DNA: TGTGCCAGCAGCCGAGATTCTGGGGAGGGGTCACCCCTCCACTTT. The rearrangement links TRBV7-2 to TRBJ1-6; TRBD1 might be the D (5 bases). The CDR3 contains 15 residues. Germline CDR1 and CDR2: SGHTA and FQGNSA. Between the trimmed V and J ends, which lost 5 bases and 10 bases, there was a span of 18 bases.

This chain's CDR3 is CASSTLVDTQYF. As DNA, the CDR3 is TGTGCCAGCAGCACACTAGTGGATACGCAGTATTTT. This rearrangement joins TRBV5-6 to TRBJ2-3, with a possible D match to TRBD2 (5 bases). This CDR3 has 12 residues. Looked up from germline, CDR1 is SGHDT and CDR2 is YYEEEE. V was trimmed by 4 bases and J by 6 bases, leaving 9 bases between them.

The chain uses TRBV6-5 and TRBJ1-4; D call uncertain. The germline V gene encodes CDR1 MNHEY and CDR2 SVGAGI. Trimming pared 2 bases from V and 8 bases from J, leaving 15 bases between. This CDR3 contains 15 residues. This chain's CDR3 is CASSYEGNGGEKLFF. The CDR3, as DNA: TGTGCCAGCAGTTACGAAGGGAATGGTGGGGAAAAACTGTTTTTT.

A word on this clonotype: This may be a read error, as it is one base from a much larger clone. V gene TRBV29-1 combines with J gene TRBJ2-7, with TRBD1 identical over 7 bases. Germline V gene lookup returns CDR1 SQVTM and CDR2 ANQGSEA. CDR3 length equals 13 residues. For the CDR3, the DNA is TGCAACGTTTTAACCGGGACAGAATACGAGCAGTACTTC. Amino acid sequence: CNVLTGTEYEQYF.

The chain is built from TRBV6-1 and TRBJ2-3; D remains unclear. This CDR3 has 13 amino acids. CDR1 is MNHNS, CDR2 SASEGT, per germline. CDR3 protein: CATKLTNTDTQYF. CDR3 nucleotide sequence: TGTGCTACCAAACTAACGAACACAGATACGCAGTATTTT.

This clonotype has only a few counts. V is TRBV7-3 and J is TRBJ2-1; the D gene is possibly TRBD1 (5 bases). Trimming cost V 6 bases and J 6 bases, with 15 bases left between them. Germline CDR1 SGHTA, CDR2 FQGTGA. This CDR3 spans 14 amino acids. In DNA form, the CDR3 reads TGTGCCAGCAGTATTAGAGGTGGGGCCAATGAGCAGTTCTTC. Translation gives CASSIRGGANEQFF. Looking up the rest from reference TRBV7-3 and TRBJ2-1 gives the full variable domain: GAGVSQTPSNKVTEKGKYVELRCDPISGHTALYWYRQSLGQGPEFLIYFQGTGAADDSGLPNDRFFAVRPEGSVSTLKIQRTERGDSAVYLCASSIRGGANEQFFGPGTRLTVL.

The rearrangement links TRBV7-3 to TRBJ2-3; 7 bases are shared with TRBD2. The CDR3 sequence is 16 residues long. The V gene end was trimmed by 5 bases and the J gene end by 0 bases; junction bases not matched to a gene: 8. Germline CDR1 reads SGHTA; CDR2 reads FQGTGA. The CDR3 nucleotides are TGTGCCAGCAGCCCCCTTACTAGCGTAAGCACAGATACGCAGTATTTT. The encoded protein is CASSPLTSVSTDTQYF.

J is TRBJ2-5 and V is TRBV7-2; the D gene is possibly TRBD2 (6 bases). The CDR3 runs to 16 residues. V was shortened by 8 bases and J by 6 bases, with 25 bases between the two germline ends. The V gene's germline CDR1 is SGHTA and CDR2 FQGNSA. This chain's CDR3 is CASCPLISGSLKTQYF. In nucleotides, the CDR3 is TGTGCCAGCTGCCCTTTGATTAGCGGCAGCTTAAAGACCCAGTACTTC.

The CDR3 region is CASSWSSGRSSEQFF. In DNA, the CDR3 is TGTGCCAGCAGTTGGTCTAGCGGGAGGTCCAGTGAGCAGTTCTTC. This rearrangement joins TRBV27 to TRBJ2-1, with 11 bases aligning to TRBD2. The CDR3 has 15 amino acids. V dropped 4 bases and J dropped 9; count of bases not matched to a gene: 8. The germline V gene has CDR1 MNHEY and CDR2 SMNVEV (reference sequence).

For this clonotype: The junction shows a germline mismatch at one end, possibly a read error. The chain has TRBV15 and TRBJ1-4, with 8 positions matching TRBD1. Germline V lookup: CDR1 LNHNV, CDR2 YYDKDF (reference sequence). There are 15 residues in the CDR3. CDR3: CAASRQTGDAEKLFF. The CDR3 nucleotides are TGTGCCGCCAGCAGACAGACAGGGGACGCCGAAAAACTGTTTTTT.

This clonotype occurred a few times. This chain joins TRBV7-9 and TRBJ2-1, with 8 bases aligning to TRBD1. V dropped 4 bases and J dropped 8; count of bases not matched to a gene: 7. This CDR3 is built from 14 residues. CDR1 SEHNR and CDR2 FQNEAQ come from the germline V gene (reference sequence). CDR3 amino acids: CASSSRAGGDEQFF. In DNA, the CDR3 is TGTGCCAGCAGCTCCCGAGCAGGGGGCGATGAGCAGTTCTTC.

V usage is TRBV29-1 and J usage is TRBJ2-1; D call uncertain. The ends were cut back, 4 bases at V and 5 bases at J, with 9 bases in the middle. The germline V gene encodes CDR1 SQVTM and CDR2 ANQGSEA. The length of the CDR3 is 12 residues. The DNA for the CDR3 is TGCAGCGTTGGGAACAGAGACAATGAGCAGTTCTTC. Translating gives CSVGNRDNEQFF.

This clonotype was seen a handful of times. The rearrangement uses TRBV7-2 and TRBJ1-1; 10 bases map to TRBD1. Germline-derived CDR1 and CDR2 are SGHTA and FQGNSA. The CDR3 is 16 residues long. Trimming took 5 bases from V and 1 from J; bases not matched to a gene: 7. Written as DNA, the CDR3 is TGTGCCAGCAGCCGCGGGACAGGGGTTTCGAACACTGAAGCTTTCTTT. Amino acids: CASSRGTGVSNTEAFF.

The V and J genes are TRBV10-3 and TRBJ1-1; 12 bases match TRBD1. The CDR3 loop spans 15 amino acids. Germline V gene lookup returns CDR1 ENHRY and CDR2 SYGVKD. V lost 6 bases to trimming and J lost 0 bases; unmatched junction nucleotides: 2. DNA for the CDR3: TGTGCCATCAGGGGACAGGGGGCCATGAACACTGAAGCTTTCTTT. Residues: CAIRGQGAMNTEAFF.

The V and J genes are TRBV6-2 or TRBV6-3 and TRBJ2-1, with D maybe TRBD1 (5 bases). In germline, CDR1 is MNHEY, CDR2 SVGEGT. The CDR3 spans 11 residues. Trimming stripped 6 bases from V and 10 bases from J, with 10 bases between. In DNA, the CDR3 is TGTGCCAGCAGCCAGGGTTGGGAGCAGTTCTTC. This codes for CASSQGWEQFF.

The chain employs TRBV11-2 and TRBJ2-7; 10 bases align to TRBD2. This CDR3 comprises 23 residues. The V and J ends lost 6 bases and 1 base, in that order; junction bases with no gene match: 30. Germline V lookup: CDR1 SGHAT, CDR2 FQNNGV. The CDR3, as DNA: TGTGCCAGCAGTCCTACGGGGGCAGGGACTGAGAAGCGGGAGGGAGCGGGATCCTACGAGCAGTACTTC. This codes for CASSPTGAGTEKREGAGSYEQYF.

As to this clonotype: A single base separates this from a much larger clone, so it may be a read error. The V gene is TRBV20-1, the J gene TRBJ2-3, with D uncertain. Germline CDR1 is DFQATT and CDR2 is SNEGSKA (reference sequence). The CDR3 length is 14 residues. Trimming cost V 3 bases and J 2 bases, with 12 bases left between them. CDR3 amino acids: CSASASLTTDTQYF. The CDR3 DNA is TGCAGTGCTAGCGCCTCACTGACCACAGATACGCAGTATTTT.

The sample holds a few counts of this clonotype. A single base separates this from a much larger clone, so it may be a read error. The J gene is TRBJ2-7, the V gene TRBV30; D is uncertain. Per the germline V gene, CDR1 is GTSNPN and CDR2 is SVGIG (reference sequence). The CDR3 extends over 12 amino acids. V gave up 0 bases and J gave up 7 bases, with 10 bases separating them. CDR3 in amino acids: CAWSVRLNEQYF. CDR3 in DNA: TGTGCCTGGAGTGTACGCCTCAATGAGCAGTACTTC.